At least ten counts were recorded for the clone carrying this T cell receptor beta chain. Its antigen is as yet unknown. This sample was included in a study of neurological immune-mediated disorders. 5'RACE with 10-nucleotide random UMIs generated the cDNA. The authors obtained over 200 million TCR-beta sequences from 15-18 subjects per sequencing run. TCRdb fed the 5' RACE reads into MiXCR, producing one record per CDR3 protein. The data hold tens of thousands of distinct CDR3 sequences, with 14% observed a single time. The V gene's germline CDR1 is SGHRS and CDR2 YFSETQ. The CDR3 totals 15 residues. Deletions cut 4 bases from V and 7 bases from J, with 15 bases between. Points from the study as a whole: The level of TCR clonal expansion was highest in patients with HTLV-1-associated myelopathy and lowest in multiple sclerosis, where it fell below the level seen in healthy controls.

The sequenced sample consisted of CD4+ T cells from blood. The source is a woman aged 55-70 years with HTLV-1-associated myelopathy (HAM/TSP). The chain carries TRBV5-1 and TRBJ1-6; D might be TRBD1 (5 bases). In nucleotides, the CDR3 is TGCGCCAGCAGCCTGGACACTATCGGGAATTCACCCCTCCACTTT. Translating gives CASSLDTIGNSPLHF.